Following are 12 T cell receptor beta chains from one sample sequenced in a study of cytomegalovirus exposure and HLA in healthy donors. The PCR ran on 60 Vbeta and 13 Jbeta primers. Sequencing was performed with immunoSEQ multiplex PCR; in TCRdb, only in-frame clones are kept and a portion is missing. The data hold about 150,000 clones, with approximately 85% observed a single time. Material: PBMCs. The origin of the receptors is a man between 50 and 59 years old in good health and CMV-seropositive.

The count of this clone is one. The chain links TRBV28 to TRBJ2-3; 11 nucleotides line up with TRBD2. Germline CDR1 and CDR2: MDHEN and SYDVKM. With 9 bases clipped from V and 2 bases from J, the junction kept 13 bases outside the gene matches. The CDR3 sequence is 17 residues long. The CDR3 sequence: CARCFPGLAELTDTQYF. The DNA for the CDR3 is TGTGCCAGGTGCTTCCCGGGACTAGCGGAGCTCACAGATACGCAGTATTTT.

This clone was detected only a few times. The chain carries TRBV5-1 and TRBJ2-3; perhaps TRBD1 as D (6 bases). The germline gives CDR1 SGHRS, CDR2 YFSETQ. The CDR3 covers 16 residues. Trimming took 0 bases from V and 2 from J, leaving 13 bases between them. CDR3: CASSLDFTGTTDTQYF. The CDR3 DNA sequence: TGCGCCAGCAGCTTGGACTTCACAGGGACCACAGATACGCAGTATTTT.

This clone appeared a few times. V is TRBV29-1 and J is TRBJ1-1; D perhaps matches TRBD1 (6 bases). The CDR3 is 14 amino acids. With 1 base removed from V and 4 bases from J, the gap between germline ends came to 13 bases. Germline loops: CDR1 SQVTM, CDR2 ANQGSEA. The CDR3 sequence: CSVEGGGGLTEAFF. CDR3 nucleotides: TGCAGCGTTGAAGGGGGAGGGGGACTCACTGAAGCTTTCTTT.

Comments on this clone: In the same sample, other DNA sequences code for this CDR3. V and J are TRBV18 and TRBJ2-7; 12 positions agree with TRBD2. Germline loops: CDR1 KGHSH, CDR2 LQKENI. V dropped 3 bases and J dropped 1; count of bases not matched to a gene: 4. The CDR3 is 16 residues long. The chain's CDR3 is CASSPRTSGISYEQYF. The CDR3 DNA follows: TGTGCCAGCTCACCTCGGACTAGCGGGATATCCTACGAGCAGTACTTC.

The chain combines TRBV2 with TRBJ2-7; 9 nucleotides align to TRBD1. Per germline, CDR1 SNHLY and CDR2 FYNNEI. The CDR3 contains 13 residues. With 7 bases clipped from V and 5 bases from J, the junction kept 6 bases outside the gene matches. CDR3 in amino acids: CASMWDRDNEQYF. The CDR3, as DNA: TGTGCCAGCATGTGGGACAGGGACAACGAGCAGTACTTC.

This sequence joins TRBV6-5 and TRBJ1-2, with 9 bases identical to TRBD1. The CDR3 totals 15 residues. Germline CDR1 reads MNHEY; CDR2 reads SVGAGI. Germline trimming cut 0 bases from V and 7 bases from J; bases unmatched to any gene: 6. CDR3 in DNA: TGTGCCAGCAGTTACTCGCTGACAGGGGGTTCTGGCTACACCTTC. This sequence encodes CASSYSLTGGSGYTF.

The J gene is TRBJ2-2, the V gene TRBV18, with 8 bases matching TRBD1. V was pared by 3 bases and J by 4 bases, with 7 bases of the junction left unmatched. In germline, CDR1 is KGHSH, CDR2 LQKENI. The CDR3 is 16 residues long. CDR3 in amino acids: CASSPDRAVGTGELFF. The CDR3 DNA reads TGTGCCAGCTCACCGGACAGGGCGGTGGGCACCGGGGAGCTGTTTTTT.

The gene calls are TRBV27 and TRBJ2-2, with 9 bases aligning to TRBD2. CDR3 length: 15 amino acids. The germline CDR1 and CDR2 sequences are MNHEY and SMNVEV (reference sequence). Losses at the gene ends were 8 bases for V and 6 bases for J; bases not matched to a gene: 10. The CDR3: CASGSSGSFPGELFF. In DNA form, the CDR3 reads TGTGCCAGCGGAAGTAGCGGGAGTTTTCCCGGGGAGCTGTTTTTT.

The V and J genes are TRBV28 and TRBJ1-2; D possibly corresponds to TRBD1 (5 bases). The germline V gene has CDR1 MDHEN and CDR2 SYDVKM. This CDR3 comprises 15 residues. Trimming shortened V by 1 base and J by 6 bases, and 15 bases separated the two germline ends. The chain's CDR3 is CASSLSVTDPHGYTF. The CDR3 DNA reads TGTGCCAGCAGTTTATCAGTGACAGATCCACATGGCTACACCTTC.

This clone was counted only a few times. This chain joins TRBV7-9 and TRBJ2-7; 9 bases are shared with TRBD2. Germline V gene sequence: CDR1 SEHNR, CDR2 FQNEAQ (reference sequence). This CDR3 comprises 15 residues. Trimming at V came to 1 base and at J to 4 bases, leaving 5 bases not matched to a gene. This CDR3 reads CASSLVQAGGYEQYF. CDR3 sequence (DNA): TGTGCCAGCAGCTTAGTTCAAGCGGGGGGTTACGAGCAGTACTTC.

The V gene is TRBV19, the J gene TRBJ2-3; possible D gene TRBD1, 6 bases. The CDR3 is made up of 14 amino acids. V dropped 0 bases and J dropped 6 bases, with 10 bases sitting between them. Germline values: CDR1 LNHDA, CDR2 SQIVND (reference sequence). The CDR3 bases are TGTGCCAGTAGTATAGAGCATAGGGGGGATACGCAGTATTTT. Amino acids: CASSIEHRGDTQYF.

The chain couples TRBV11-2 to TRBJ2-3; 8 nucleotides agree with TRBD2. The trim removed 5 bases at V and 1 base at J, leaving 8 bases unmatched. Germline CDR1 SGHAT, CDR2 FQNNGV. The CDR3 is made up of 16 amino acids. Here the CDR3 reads CASSRSGREGTDTQYF. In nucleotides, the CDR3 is TGTGCCAGCAGCAGAAGCGGGCGGGAGGGCACAGATACGCAGTATTTT.